These T cell receptor beta chains were read from a single sample in a study of T-cell reconstitution after alpha-beta-depleted transplantation in children. TCRdb re-derived calls from the PCR reads in MiXCR, one entry per CDR3 protein. Of roughly 280,000 distinct CDR3 sequences listed, roughly 10% are singletons. This material consisted of peripheral blood, taken 180 days after TCRalphabeta/CD19-depleted stem cell transplant. The receptors were gathered from a male patient between 2 and 15 years old who had a stem cell transplant for chronic granulomatous disease, so the T cells may come from the graft donor. Each CDR3 is given with its conserved first and last residue. Fields, in order: J gene, D gene, clone size, V gene, CDR3 protein, CDR3 DNA. D genes are given only for firm matches. Size values are once, few and many counts, or a class for expanded clones, and some rows have none.

j_gene: TRBJ2-3; d_gene: .; abundance: many; v_gene: TRBV18; CDR3aa: CASSPQSWSTDTQYF; CDR3nt: TGTGCCAGCTCACCACAATCCTGGTCCACAGATACGCAGTATTTT
j_gene: TRBJ1-5; d_gene: .; abundance: many; v_gene: TRBV6-1; CDR3aa: CASTPERVGIQPQHF; CDR3nt: TGTGCCAGCACACCGGAAAGGGTCGGTATTCAGCCCCAGCATTTT
j_gene: TRBJ2-4; d_gene: .; abundance: many; v_gene: TRBV7-2; CDR3aa: CASSLNWGIKNIQYF; CDR3nt: TGTGCCAGCAGCCTAAACTGGGGCATTAAAAACATTCAGTACTTC
j_gene: TRBJ1-1; d_gene: .; abundance: many; v_gene: TRBV14; CDR3aa: CASSQDFPDRQNTEAFF; CDR3nt: TGTGCCAGCAGCCAAGATTTCCCGGACAGACAGAACACTGAAGCTTTCTTT
j_gene: TRBJ2-4; d_gene: TRBD2; abundance: many; v_gene: TRBV3-1; CDR3aa: CASSHLAGGGNIQYF; CDR3nt: TGTGCCAGCAGCCACCTAGCGGGAGGGGGGAACATTCAGTACTTC
j_gene: TRBJ2-1; d_gene: TRBD2; abundance: .; v_gene: TRBV12-5; CDR3aa: CASGLVLAGGSGEQFF; CDR3nt: TGTGCTAGTGGTTTGGTACTAGCGGGAGGGTCGGGGGAGCAGTTCTTC
j_gene: TRBJ2-5; d_gene: .; abundance: many; v_gene: TRBV5-1; CDR3aa: CASSPEVSGGETQYF; CDR3nt: TGCGCCAGCAGCCCGGAGGTCTCAGGGGGGGAGACCCAGTACTTC
j_gene: TRBJ2-5; d_gene: .; abundance: many; v_gene: TRBV7-2; CDR3aa: CASSQPRETQYF; CDR3nt: TGTGCCAGCAGCCAACCCAGGGAGACCCAGTACTTC
j_gene: TRBJ2-1; d_gene: .; abundance: many; v_gene: TRBV5-5; CDR3aa: CASSLANNEQFF; CDR3nt: TGTGCCAGCAGCTTGGCCAACAATGAGCAGTTCTTC
j_gene: TRBJ2-1; d_gene: TRBD2; abundance: many; v_gene: TRBV12-3/TRBV12-4; CDR3aa: CASSLRGGVFNEQFF; CDR3nt: TGTGCCAGCAGTTTACGTGGGGGGGTATTCAATGAGCAGTTCTTC
j_gene: TRBJ2-6; d_gene: .; abundance: .; v_gene: TRBV20-1; CDR3aa: CCARISGSSGANVLTF; CDR3nt: TGCTGTGCTAGAATAAGCGGAAGCTCTGGGGCCAACGTCCTGACTTTC
j_gene: TRBJ2-1; d_gene: TRBD2; abundance: many; v_gene: TRBV6-1; CDR3aa: CASSIGTSGSAYNEQFF; CDR3nt: TGTGCCAGCAGTATCGGGACTAGCGGGAGTGCCTACAATGAGCAGTTCTTC
j_gene: TRBJ2-5; d_gene: TRBD2; abundance: many; v_gene: TRBV10-3; CDR3aa: CAISDLAGAETQYF; CDR3nt: TGTGCCATCAGTGACCTAGCGGGAGCAGAGACCCAGTACTTC
j_gene: TRBJ2-1; d_gene: TRBD1; abundance: many; v_gene: TRBV28; CDR3aa: CASSAGTAYNEQFF; CDR3nt: TGTGCCAGCAGCGCCGGGACAGCCTACAATGAGCAGTTCTTC
j_gene: TRBJ2-7; d_gene: TRBD2; abundance: many; v_gene: TRBV19; CDR3aa: CASSSWASGSYEQYF; CDR3nt: TGTGCCAGTAGTTCGTGGGCTAGCGGGAGTTACGAGCAGTACTTC
j_gene: TRBJ2-7; d_gene: .; abundance: many; v_gene: TRBV12-3/TRBV12-4; CDR3aa: CASTGGYEQYF; CDR3nt: TGTGCCAGCACCGGGGGTTACGAGCAGTACTTC
j_gene: TRBJ2-3; d_gene: TRBD2; abundance: many; v_gene: TRBV11-2; CDR3aa: CASSPGLVGGTDTQYF; CDR3nt: TGTGCCAGCAGCCCAGGACTAGTGGGGGGCACAGATACGCAGTATTTT
j_gene: TRBJ1-5; d_gene: .; abundance: many; v_gene: TRBV6-2/TRBV6-3; CDR3aa: CASSYQNQPQHF; CDR3nt: TGTGCCAGCAGTTACCAGAATCAGCCCCAGCATTTT
j_gene: TRBJ1-1; d_gene: .; abundance: many; v_gene: TRBV27; CDR3aa: CASSLSFLVGTEAFF; CDR3nt: TGTGCCAGCAGTTTATCGTTCCTGGTAGGGACTGAAGCTTTCTTT
j_gene: TRBJ2-7; d_gene: .; abundance: many; v_gene: TRBV4-3; CDR3aa: CASSQDWAGYEQYF; CDR3nt: TGCGCCAGCAGCCAAGATTGGGCAGGCTACGAGCAGTACTTC
j_gene: TRBJ2-5; d_gene: .; abundance: many; v_gene: TRBV7-9; CDR3aa: CASSPPEEQETQYF; CDR3nt: TGTGCCAGCAGCCCCCCCGAAGAGCAAGAGACCCAGTACTTC
j_gene: TRBJ2-2; d_gene: .; abundance: many; v_gene: TRBV4-3; CDR3aa: CASSVGTKNTGELFF; CDR3nt: TGCGCCAGCAGTGTTGGGACAAAGAACACCGGGGAGCTGTTTTTT
j_gene: TRBJ1-5; d_gene: .; abundance: .; v_gene: TRBV6-4; CDR3aa: CASSWLPNQPQHF; CDR3nt: TGTGCCAGCAGTTGGTTACCTAATCAGCCCCAGCATTTT
j_gene: TRBJ2-5; d_gene: TRBD2; abundance: many; v_gene: TRBV7-6; CDR3aa: CASSLGLAGAIQETQYF; CDR3nt: TGTGCCAGCAGCTTAGGACTAGCGGGAGCCATCCAAGAGACCCAGTACTTC
j_gene: TRBJ1-1; d_gene: TRBD1; abundance: many; v_gene: TRBV12-3/TRBV12-4; CDR3aa: CASSRTGYRAFF; CDR3nt: TGTGCCAGCAGTCGGACAGGGTACAGAGCTTTCTTT
j_gene: TRBJ1-5; d_gene: .; abundance: many; v_gene: TRBV20-1; CDR3aa: CSARSQGLGGNQPQHF; CDR3nt: TGCAGTGCTAGGTCCCAGGGCTTAGGGGGCAATCAGCCCCAGCATTTT
j_gene: TRBJ2-7; d_gene: TRBD2; abundance: many; v_gene: TRBV12-3/TRBV12-4; CDR3aa: CASKTSGGSYEQYF; CDR3nt: TGTGCCAGCAAAACTAGCGGGGGGTCCTACGAGCAGTACTTC
j_gene: TRBJ2-7; d_gene: TRBD1; abundance: many; v_gene: TRBV29-1; CDR3aa: CSVEDPDRGSYEQYF; CDR3nt: TGCAGCGTTGAAGATCCGGACAGGGGCTCCTACGAGCAGTACTTC
j_gene: TRBJ1-2; d_gene: .; abundance: many; v_gene: TRBV6-5; CDR3aa: CASSYSSFSDGYTF; CDR3nt: TGTGCCAGCAGTTACTCGAGTTTTAGCGATGGCTACACCTTC
j_gene: TRBJ2-1; d_gene: TRBD1; abundance: many; v_gene: TRBV24-1; CDR3aa: CATGTGTNEQFF; CDR3nt: TGTGCCACCGGGACAGGGACGAATGAGCAGTTCTTC
j_gene: TRBJ2-2; d_gene: .; abundance: many; v_gene: TRBV2; CDR3aa: CASRVRDVGSGELFF; CDR3nt: TGTGCCAGCAGAGTTAGGGACGTTGGAAGCGGGGAGCTGTTTTTT
j_gene: TRBJ2-7; d_gene: .; abundance: many; v_gene: TRBV20-1; CDR3aa: CSARDLNRAYEQYF; CDR3nt: TGCAGTGCTAGAGATTTAAACAGAGCCTACGAGCAGTACTTC
j_gene: TRBJ2-2; d_gene: TRBD2; abundance: few; v_gene: TRBV2; CDR3aa: CAISGGPPGELFF; CDR3nt: TGTGCCATTAGCGGGGGGCCCCCCGGGGAGCTGTTTTTT
j_gene: TRBJ1-5; d_gene: .; abundance: many; v_gene: TRBV6-5; CDR3aa: CASSYSGFQPQHF; CDR3nt: TGTGCCAGCAGTTACTCAGGGTTTCAGCCCCAGCATTTT
j_gene: TRBJ1-1; d_gene: .; abundance: many; v_gene: TRBV28; CDR3aa: CASSLWVGDRTEAFF; CDR3nt: TGTGCCAGCAGTTTATGGGTAGGGGACCGCACTGAAGCTTTCTTT
j_gene: TRBJ2-7; d_gene: .; abundance: many; v_gene: TRBV7-2; CDR3aa: CASSLFGGVEQYF; CDR3nt: TGTGCCAGCAGCTTATTTGGAGGGGTCGAGCAGTACTTC
j_gene: TRBJ2-3; d_gene: .; abundance: many; v_gene: TRBV5-1; CDR3aa: CASSFQPTTDTQYF; CDR3nt: TGCGCCAGCAGCTTTCAGCCAACCACAGATACGCAGTATTTT
j_gene: TRBJ2-1; d_gene: .; abundance: many; v_gene: TRBV5-6; CDR3aa: CASRSGSLVNEQFF; CDR3nt: TGTGCCAGCAGATCAGGGTCTTTGGTCAATGAGCAGTTCTTC
j_gene: TRBJ2-5; d_gene: .; abundance: many; v_gene: TRBV28; CDR3aa: CATHPGWGWETQYF; CDR3nt: TGTGCCACCCACCCCGGGTGGGGATGGGAGACCCAGTACTTC
j_gene: TRBJ2-3; d_gene: .; abundance: .; v_gene: TRBV4-3; CDR3aa: CASSQDFSSDTDTQYF; CDR3nt: TGCGCCAGCAGCCAAGATTTTTCTTCCGACACAGATACGCAGTATTTT
j_gene: TRBJ2-3; d_gene: .; abundance: many; v_gene: TRBV5-1; CDR3aa: CASSLAGGVRTDTQYF; CDR3nt: TGCGCCAGCAGCTTGGCCGGGGGAGTGAGGACAGATACGCAGTATTTT
j_gene: TRBJ1-1; d_gene: TRBD1; abundance: many; v_gene: TRBV20-1; CDR3aa: CSARITQGYTEAFF; CDR3nt: TGCAGTGCTAGAATAACACAGGGGTACACTGAAGCTTTCTTT
j_gene: TRBJ2-2; d_gene: TRBD2; abundance: many; v_gene: TRBV29-1; CDR3aa: CSVETSGANTGELFF; CDR3nt: TGCAGCGTGGAGACTAGCGGCGCGAACACCGGGGAGCTGTTTTTT
j_gene: TRBJ2-7; d_gene: TRBD2; abundance: many; v_gene: TRBV5-1; CDR3aa: CASSFGSGEVLYF; CDR3nt: TGCGCCAGCAGCTTTGGTAGCGGGGAGGTTTTGTACTTC
j_gene: TRBJ2-1; d_gene: TRBD2; abundance: .; v_gene: TRBV5-6; CDR3aa: CAMSPGLAGGSKDEQFF; CDR3nt: TGTGCCATGAGCCCCGGACTAGCGGGAGGGAGTAAGGATGAGCAGTTCTTC
j_gene: TRBJ2-1; d_gene: TRBD2; abundance: many; v_gene: TRBV24-1; CDR3aa: CATSEPASGTYNEQFF; CDR3nt: TGTGCCACCAGTGAGCCGGCTAGCGGGACCTACAATGAGCAGTTCTTC
j_gene: TRBJ2-7; d_gene: TRBD2; abundance: many; v_gene: TRBV29-1; CDR3aa: CSVEGLAGSSYEQYF; CDR3nt: TGCAGCGTTGAGGGGTTAGCGGGAAGCTCCTACGAGCAGTACTTC
j_gene: TRBJ2-3; d_gene: .; abundance: many; v_gene: TRBV7-8; CDR3aa: CASSIQLSTDTQYF; CDR3nt: TGTGCCAGCAGCATACAACTTAGCACAGATACGCAGTATTTT
j_gene: TRBJ1-1; d_gene: .; abundance: many; v_gene: TRBV7-9; CDR3aa: CASSEKVAEAFF; CDR3nt: TGTGCCAGCAGCGAGAAGGTGGCTGAAGCTTTCTTT
j_gene: TRBJ2-3; d_gene: TRBD2; abundance: many; v_gene: TRBV11-2; CDR3aa: CASSLVSGGKRSTDTQYF; CDR3nt: TGTGCCAGCAGCTTAGTGTCGGGGGGAAAACGTAGCACAGATACGCAGTATTTT
j_gene: TRBJ2-2; d_gene: .; abundance: .; v_gene: TRBV29-1; CDR3aa: CSVGPRVGGELFF; CDR3nt: TGCAGCGTTGGCCCCAGAGTAGGCGGGGAGCTGTTTTTT
j_gene: TRBJ2-5; d_gene: .; abundance: many; v_gene: TRBV28; CDR3aa: CASSPSSETQYF; CDR3nt: TGTGCCAGCAGCCCTAGCTCAGAGACCCAGTACTTC
j_gene: TRBJ2-5; d_gene: TRBD2; abundance: .; v_gene: TRBV20-1; CDR3aa: CSASQLAGGEETQYF; CDR3nt: TGCAGTGCTAGCCAACTAGCGGGAGGCGAGGAGACCCAGTACTTC
j_gene: TRBJ2-5; d_gene: .; abundance: many; v_gene: TRBV29-1; CDR3aa: CSVETPRVSETQYF; CDR3nt: TGCAGCGTCGAGACACCGAGGGTTTCGGAGACCCAGTACTTC
j_gene: TRBJ1-5; d_gene: .; abundance: many; v_gene: TRBV12-3/TRBV12-4; CDR3aa: CASSFGEGVNQPQHF; CDR3nt: TGTGCCAGCAGTTTTGGGGAAGGGGTCAATCAGCCCCAGCATTTT
j_gene: TRBJ2-3; d_gene: .; abundance: many; v_gene: TRBV20-1; CDR3aa: CSARPHLDTDTQYF; CDR3nt: TGCAGTGCTAGACCCCACCTCGATACAGATACGCAGTATTTT
j_gene: TRBJ2-5; d_gene: TRBD1; abundance: many; v_gene: TRBV23-1; CDR3aa: CASSQHRDRGRETQYF; CDR3nt: TGCGCCAGCAGTCAACACCGGGACAGGGGGCGTGAGACCCAGTACTTC
j_gene: TRBJ2-7; d_gene: .; abundance: few; v_gene: TRBV28; CDR3aa: CASTAAYEQYF; CDR3nt: TGTGCCAGCACCGCGGCCTACGAGCAGTACTTC
j_gene: TRBJ2-5; d_gene: .; abundance: many; v_gene: TRBV7-9; CDR3aa: CASSPSPHRVWETQYF; CDR3nt: TGTGCCAGCAGCCCCTCCCCCCACAGGGTTTGGGAGACCCAGTACTTC
j_gene: TRBJ2-3; d_gene: .; abundance: many; v_gene: TRBV10-3; CDR3aa: CAISDREGLSTDTQYF; CDR3nt: TGTGCCATCAGTGACAGGGAAGGGCTCAGCACAGATACGCAGTATTTT